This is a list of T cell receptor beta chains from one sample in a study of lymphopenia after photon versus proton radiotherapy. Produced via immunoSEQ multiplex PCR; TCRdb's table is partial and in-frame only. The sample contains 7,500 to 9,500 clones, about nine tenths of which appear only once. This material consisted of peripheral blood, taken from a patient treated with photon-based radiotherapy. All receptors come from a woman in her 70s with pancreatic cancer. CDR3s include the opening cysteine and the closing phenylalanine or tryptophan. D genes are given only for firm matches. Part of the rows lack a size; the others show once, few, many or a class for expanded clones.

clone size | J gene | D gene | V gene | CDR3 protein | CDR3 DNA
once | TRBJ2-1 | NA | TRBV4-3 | CASSQALAYEQFF | TGCGCCAGCAGCCAAGCACTAGCCTATGAGCAGTTCTTC
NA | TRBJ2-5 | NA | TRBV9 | CASSSNVAGAETQYF | TGTGCCAGCAGCTCAAACGTGGCAGGGGCGGAGACCCAGTACTTC
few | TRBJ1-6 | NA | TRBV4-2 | CASSQDSSPARNSPLHF | TGTGCCAGCAGCCAAGACTCGTCCCCCGCCAGGAATTCACCCCTCCACTTT
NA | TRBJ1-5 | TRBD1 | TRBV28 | CASRQGGSNQPQHF | TGTGCCAGCAGACAGGGGGGTAGCAATCAGCCCCAGCATTTT
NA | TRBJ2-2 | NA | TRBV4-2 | CASSQDAIQPGGELFF | TGTGCCAGCAGCCAAGATGCCATCCAGCCCGGGGGGGAGCTGTTTTTT
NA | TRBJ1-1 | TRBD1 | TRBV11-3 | CASSYGTANTEAFF | TGTGCCAGCAGCTATGGGACAGCTAACACTGAAGCTTTCTTT
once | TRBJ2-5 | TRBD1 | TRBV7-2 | CASSGGQGEGETQYF | TGTGCCAGCAGCGGGGGACAGGGCGAAGGAGAGACCCAGTACTTC
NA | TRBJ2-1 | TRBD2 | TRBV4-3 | CASSQGLAASYNEQFF | TGCGCCAGCAGCCAAGGACTAGCGGCCTCCTACAATGAGCAGTTCTTC
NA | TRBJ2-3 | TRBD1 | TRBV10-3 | CAIRGQGGTDTQYF | TGTGCCATCAGAGGACAGGGGGGCACAGATACGCAGTATTTT
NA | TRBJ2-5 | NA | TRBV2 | CASSGITYGTQYF | TGTGCCAGCAGCGGGATCACTTATGGGACCCAGTACTTC
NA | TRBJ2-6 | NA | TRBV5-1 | CASSFRGLSSGANVLTF | TGCGCCAGCAGCTTTAGGGGACTTTCCTCTGGGGCCAACGTCCTGACTTTC
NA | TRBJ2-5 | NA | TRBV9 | CASALQGSGVETQYF | TGTGCCAGCGCACTACAGGGGAGCGGGGTGGAGACCCAGTACTTC
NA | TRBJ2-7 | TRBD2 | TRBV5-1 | CASSAGLAGAQAEQYF | TGCGCCAGCAGCGCCGGACTAGCGGGAGCTCAGGCCGAGCAGTACTTC